This TCR beta chain was captured by sequencing in a study of identical twins. Regarding the study as a whole: Findings came from cross-sectional statistics, without long-term follow-up of donors.

This clonotype has only a few counts. Antigen unknown. Addition of a universal primer site occurred through template switching, and cDNA carried unique molecular identifiers. Via MiXCR, TCRdb re-called the 5' RACE reads, giving one row per CDR3 protein. The sample comprises 200,000 or so distinct CDR3 sequences, around 8.1% of which are singletons, and about 1.8% rests with the top ten. Looked up from germline, CDR1 is MNHEY and CDR2 is SMNVEV (reference sequence). The V gene end was trimmed by 5 bases and the J gene end by 3 bases; junction bases not matched to a gene: 9. The CDR3 is made up of 16 amino acids. The data were also submitted as part of a second study, on yellow fever vaccine responses in identical twins.

Input material: memory (CD45RO+) T cells sorted from blood. The rearrangement links TRBV27 to TRBJ1-3; 8 bases line up with TRBD1. The sequence was collected from a woman aged 18-29 years in good health. The CDR3 loop is CASSPGARGLGNTIYF. The CDR3, as DNA: TGTGCCAGCAGTCCCGGGGCCAGGGGGCTTGGAAACACCATATATTTT.